Below, 26 T cell receptor beta chains from the same sample are listed, as sequenced in a study of CD8 T cells in ankylosing spondylitis. TCRdb analysed the 5' RACE reads with MiXCR anew, one entry per CDR3 protein. The data hold some 220,000 distinct CDR3 sequences, with about 10% observed a single time. Sample: blood, either unsorted or a sorted T cell fraction (not recorded which). The receptors originated from a male donor with ankylosing spondylitis or in good health (not recorded which).

The chain is built from TRBV29-1 and TRBJ1-2, with 8 bases that match TRBD1. The CDR3 contains 14 residues. V trimming: 5 bases; J trimming: 4 bases; junction bases outside the gene matches: 9. In germline, CDR1 is SQVTM, CDR2 ANQGSEA. CDR3 sequence reads: CSVTDRGAIYGYTF. CDR3 bases: TGCAGCGTTACTGACAGGGGAGCAATCTATGGCTACACCTTC.

V usage is TRBV12-3 or TRBV12-4 and J usage is TRBJ2-7, with TRBD2 matching over 7 bases. The V and J ends lost 5 bases and 3 bases, in that order; junction bases with no gene match: 7. This CDR3 comprises 14 residues. Written as DNA, the CDR3 is TGTGCCAGCAGTACGACTAGCAGATACTACGAGCAGTACTTC. It translates to CASSTTSRYYEQYF.

On this clonotype itself: This may stem from a read error, because a much larger clone lies one nucleotide away. The chain uses TRBV6-1 and TRBJ1-5; D is perhaps TRBD1 (5 bases). This CDR3 is 15 amino acids long. The V gene's germline CDR1 is MNHNS and CDR2 SASEGT. The V gene lost 11 bases and the J gene lost 5 bases, with 22 bases spanning the gap. The CDR3 protein is CAGGDEGSWHQPQHF. As DNA, the CDR3 is TGTGCCGGCGGGGACGAGGGATCATGGCATCAGCCCCAGCATTTT.

This clonotype was seen at least ten times. The chain joins TRBV25-1 to TRBJ1-2; 8 bases are a match to TRBD1. The CDR3 is made up of 14 amino acids. V lost 6 bases, J lost 0 bases, and 3 bases stayed unmatched. CDR1 and CDR2 (germline): MGHDK, SYGVNS. The CDR3 DNA reads as TGTGCCAGCAGCCGGACAGGGCCTAACTATGGCTACACCTTC. This codes for CASSRTGPNYGYTF.

Many counts were recorded for this clonotype. The chain combines TRBV15 with TRBJ1-2; no clear D. V gave up 0 bases and J gave up 1 base, with 0 bases separating them. The germline V gene encodes CDR1 LNHNV and CDR2 YYDKDF (reference sequence). The length of the CDR3 is 12 residues. The CDR3 DNA is TGTGCCACCAGCAGAGATAACTATGGCTACACCTTC. Translating gives CATSRDNYGYTF.

This clonotype was detected many times. V gene TRBV5-1 combines with J gene TRBJ2-7; 9 bases are shared with TRBD1. Germline CDR1 reads SGHRS; CDR2 reads YFSETQ. The trim removed 3 bases at V and 5 bases at J, leaving 9 bases unmatched. The CDR3 is 15 residues long. The chain's CDR3 is CASSSTGGSSDEQYF. The CDR3 DNA follows: TGCGCCAGCAGCTCAACAGGGGGCTCAAGCGACGAGCAGTACTTC.

This clonotype was seen repeatedly, ten times or more. In nucleotides, the CDR3 is TGCGCCAGCAGCTTGGACAGGGGCGGGGACATTCAGTACTTC. Translated: CASSLDRGGDIQYF. The chain combines TRBV5-1 with TRBJ2-4; D perhaps matches TRBD1 (7 bases). CDR1 is SGHRS and CDR2 is YFSETQ in the germline V gene. Trimming left V 0 bases short and J 8 bases short, with 12 bases between. This CDR3 is 14 amino acids long.

This clonotype has at least ten counts. The chain recombines TRBV30 with TRBJ1-2; D is undetermined. This CDR3 is 11 amino acids long. Germline V gene sequence: CDR1 GTSNPN, CDR2 SVGIG (reference sequence). V was trimmed by 2 bases and J by 6 bases, leaving 7 bases between them. In DNA, the CDR3 is TGTGCCTGGAGTCGCTCTCATGGCTACACCTTC. Translation: CAWSRSHGYTF. Full variable domain (outside the CDR3, taken from reference TRBV30 and TRBJ1-2): SQTIHQWPATLVQPVGSPLSLECTVEGTSNPNLYWYRQAAGRGLQLLFYSVGIGQISSEVPQNLSASRPQDRQFILSSKKLLLSDSGFYLCAWSRSHGYTFGSGTRLTVV.

This clonotype was detected a few times. V and J are TRBV3-1 and TRBJ2-1; D is perhaps TRBD2 (6 bases). This CDR3 has 13 residues. Germline V lookup: CDR1 LGHDT, CDR2 YNNKEL (reference sequence). The ends were cut back, 4 bases at V and 5 bases at J, with 9 bases in the middle. CDR3 sequence (DNA): TGTGCCAGCAGCCCCGGGGGTAACAATGAGCAGTTCTTC. This codes for CASSPGGNNEQFF.

This chain uses TRBV11-2 with TRBJ2-1; 7 bases map to TRBD2. V lost 1 base and J lost 7; bases outside the gene matches: 10. CDR1 is SGHAT and CDR2 is FQNNGV in the germline V gene. This CDR3 has 16 amino acids. The CDR3 loop reads CASSLGDSGLVNEQFF. The DNA for the CDR3 is TGTGCCAGCAGCTTAGGGGATAGCGGGCTCGTGAATGAGCAGTTCTTC.

This clonotype occurred many times. V and J are TRBV20-1 and TRBJ1-1, with D unclear. Deletions cut 1 base from V and 3 bases from J, with 9 bases between. CDR1 and CDR2 from the germline V gene are DFQATT and SNEGSKA (reference sequence). The CDR3 spans 13 residues. The CDR3 loop reads CSARGGKDTEAFF. The CDR3 DNA sequence: TGCAGTGCTAGAGGAGGGAAAGACACTGAAGCTTTCTTT.

V gene TRBV29-1 combines with J gene TRBJ1-2; TRBD1 agrees at 10 bases. With 6 bases clipped from V and 6 bases from J, the junction kept 7 bases outside the gene matches. The CDR3 consists of 13 residues. Germline-derived CDR1 and CDR2 are SQVTM and ANQGSEA. In nucleotides, the CDR3 is TGCAGCGTGGGACAGGGGATTCGTGATGGCTACACCTTC. Amino acid sequence: CSVGQGIRDGYTF. The entire variable domain, with the rest obtained from reference TRBV29-1 and TRBJ1-2, is as follows: SAVISQKPSRDICQRGTSLTIQCQVDSQVTMMFWYRQQPGQSLTLIATANQGSEATYESGFVIDKFPISRPNLTFSTLTVSNMSPEDSSIYLCSVGQGIRDGYTFGSGTRLTVV.

This clonotype was counted ten times or more. The CDR3 bases are TGCAGTGCTACACAAAGCGGTAACTCCTACAATGAGCAGTTCTTC. As protein: CSATQSGNSYNEQFF. The chain links TRBV20-1 to TRBJ2-1; D might be TRBD2 (5 bases). Trimming shortened V by 4 bases and J by 0 bases, and 13 bases separated the two germline ends. The CDR3 runs to 15 residues. CDR1 is DFQATT, CDR2 SNEGSKA, per germline (reference sequence).

The J gene is TRBJ1-1, the V gene TRBV7-9, with 8 positions matching TRBD1. The CDR3 is 14 residues long. The germline CDR1 and CDR2 sequences are SEHNR and FQNEAQ (reference sequence). The V and J ends lost 5 bases and 4 bases, in that order; junction bases with no gene match: 6. Here the CDR3 DNA reads TGTGCCAGCAGCCCCCTCACAGGGGGCACTGAAGCTTTCTTT. Translation: CASSPLTGGTEAFF.

The chain links TRBV24-1 to TRBJ2-1; tentatively, D is TRBD2 (6 bases). This CDR3 has 14 residues. The germline V gene encodes CDR1 KGHDR and CDR2 SFDVKD. With 9 bases removed from V and 8 bases from J, the gap between germline ends came to 19 bases. CDR3 coding DNA: TGTGCCACCCGCGGGGCCTCCTTTGCGGATGAGCAGTTCTTC. It is translated as CATRGASFADEQFF.

This clonotype appeared many times. This chain connects TRBV5-1 to TRBJ2-7, with 12 positions matching TRBD2. There are 15 residues in the CDR3. CDR1 and CDR2 from the germline V gene are SGHRS and YFSETQ. With V trimmed by 3 bases and J by 7 bases, 8 bases remained unmatched. CDR3 amino acids: CASSSSGGGKKEQYF. Here the CDR3 DNA reads TGCGCCAGCAGCTCTAGCGGGGGGGGGAAGAAGGAGCAGTACTTC.

This clonotype was counted at least ten times. The chain is built from TRBV20-1 and TRBJ2-1; 9 bases agree with TRBD2. V was clipped by 6 bases and J by 7 bases; unmatched bases: 10. The CDR3 spans 14 residues. CDR1 and CDR2 (germline): DFQATT, SNEGSKA (reference sequence). The CDR3 DNA reads TGCAGTGCCCTGGGGCGGGAGGGCCGTAATGAGCAGTTCTTC. Translating gives CSALGREGRNEQFF.

The table lists this clonotype with many counts. The chain links TRBV4-2 to TRBJ2-3; 10 bases are a match to TRBD2. V shed 0 bases, J shed 1 base, and the junction held 1 base outside the gene matches. Germline V gene sequence: CDR1 LGHNA, CDR2 YNFKEQ. The CDR3 is made up of 16 amino acids. CDR3 protein: CASSQDLAGGTDTQYF. CDR3 nucleotides: TGTGCCAGCAGCCAAGATCTAGCGGGAGGCACAGATACGCAGTATTTT.

In its sample, this clonotype was seen many times. This rearrangement joins TRBV12-3 or TRBV12-4 to TRBJ1-5, with TRBD1 as a possible D gene (6 bases). V dropped 0 bases and J dropped 7 bases, with 13 bases sitting between them. The CDR3 loop spans 15 amino acids. The CDR3 coding sequence is TGTGCCAGCAGTTTAGCGCGGGGGGCCGGACAGCCCCAGCATTTT. This encodes CASSLARGAGQPQHF.

In this sample, this clonotype turned up many times. The CDR3 coding sequence is TGTGCCAGCAGCTTACGACTAGCGGTCCCCAATGAGCAGTTCTTC. Protein product: CASSLRLAVPNEQFF. The genes are TRBV5-6 and TRBJ2-1; 9 positions match TRBD2. This CDR3 has 15 residues. Trimming removed 2 bases from V and 6 bases from J; junction bases left unmatched: 6. Per the germline V gene, CDR1 is SGHDT and CDR2 is YYEEEE.

There are many counts of this clonotype. V usage is TRBV5-1 and J usage is TRBJ1-1; tentatively, D is TRBD1 (5 bases). Germline CDR1 is SGHRS and CDR2 is YFSETQ. The CDR3 has 15 residues. V dropped 3 bases and J dropped 1 base, with 13 bases sitting between them. The chain's CDR3 is CASSSPPTGNTEAFF. CDR3 DNA: TGCGCCAGCAGCTCCCCACCCACAGGGAACACTGAAGCTTTCTTT.

This clonotype was seen at least ten times. The chain uses TRBV3-1 and TRBJ2-4; D may be TRBD2 (5 bases). Germline-derived CDR1 and CDR2 are LGHDT and YNNKEL (reference sequence). The germline V and J ends were trimmed by 2 bases and 0 bases, with 8 bases remaining between them. The CDR3 spans 15 residues. DNA of the CDR3: TGTGCCAGCAGCCAAAGCGGCCGAGCCAAAAACATTCAGTACTTC. This sequence encodes CASSQSGRAKNIQYF. The complete variable domain, with remaining parts taken from reference TRBV3-1 and TRBJ2-4, reads DTAVSQTPKYLVTQMGNDKSIKCEQNLGHDTMYWYKQDSKKFLKIMFSYNNKELIINETVPNRFSPKSPDKAHLNLHINSLELGDSAVYFCASSQSGRAKNIQYFGAGTRLSVL.

This clonotype was seen ten or more times. The rearrangement links TRBV14 to TRBJ2-7; 8 nucleotides line up with TRBD1. Germline V gene lookup returns CDR1 SGHDN and CDR2 FVKESK. V lost 4 bases and J lost 4; bases outside the gene matches: 9. This CDR3 has 15 amino acids. The CDR3 is CASSLPGTGPYEQYF. The CDR3 DNA sequence: TGTGCCAGCAGCCTACCCGGGACAGGACCATACGAGCAGTACTTC.

This clonotype has just one count. V gene TRBV2 combines with J gene TRBJ1-2; maybe TRBD1 (6 bases). The CDR3 has 14 residues. Looked up from germline, CDR1 is SNHLY and CDR2 is FYNNEI. V dropped 6 bases and J dropped 0 bases, with 11 bases sitting between them. The CDR3 sequence is CASRRTDTNYGYTF. The CDR3 DNA is TGTGCCAGCAGGCGGACAGACACTAACTATGGCTACACCTTC.

At least ten counts were recorded for this clonotype. The rearrangement joins TRBV10-2 to TRBJ2-3; D is undetermined. Between the trimmed V and J ends, which lost 8 bases and 0 bases, there was a span of 12 bases. Germline loops: CDR1 WSHSY, CDR2 SAAADI. CDR3 length: 14 amino acids. CDR3 sequence (DNA): TGCGCCAGCGCAGACACAAGTAGCACAGATACGCAGTATTTT. It yields the protein CASADTSSTDTQYF.

This chain uses TRBV6-1 with TRBJ2-1, with TRBD1 as a possible D gene (6 bases). CDR1 and CDR2 from the germline V gene are MNHNS and SASEGT. Trimming left V 7 bases short and J 6 bases short, with 16 bases between. The CDR3 is 14 amino acids. The CDR3 DNA reads TGTGCCAGCAACAAACAACAGGGAATCAATGAGCAGTTCTTC. Translated, it gives CASNKQQGINEQFF.